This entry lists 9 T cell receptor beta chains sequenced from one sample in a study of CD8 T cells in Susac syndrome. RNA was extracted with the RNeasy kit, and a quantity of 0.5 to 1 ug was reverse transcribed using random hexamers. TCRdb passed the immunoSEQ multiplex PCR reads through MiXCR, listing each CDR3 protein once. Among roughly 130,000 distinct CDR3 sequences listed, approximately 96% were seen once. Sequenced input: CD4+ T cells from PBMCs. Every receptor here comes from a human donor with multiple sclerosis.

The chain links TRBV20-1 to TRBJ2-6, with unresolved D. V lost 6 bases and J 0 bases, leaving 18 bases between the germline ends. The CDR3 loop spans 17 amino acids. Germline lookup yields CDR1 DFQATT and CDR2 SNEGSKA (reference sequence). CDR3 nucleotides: TGCAGTGCACACCCCCCAAGGAAGAGCTCTGGGGCCAACGTCCTGACTTTC. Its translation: CSAHPPRKSSGANVLTF.

The CDR3 reads CASRITSTQETQYF. CDR3 bases: TGTGCCAGCAGGATCACTAGCACCCAAGAGACCCAGTACTTC. The rearrangement uses TRBV2 and TRBJ2-5; possibly TRBD2 for D (6 bases). V gave up 6 bases and J gave up 1 base, with 12 bases separating them. This CDR3 has 14 amino acids. Germline V gene lookup returns CDR1 SNHLY and CDR2 FYNNEI.

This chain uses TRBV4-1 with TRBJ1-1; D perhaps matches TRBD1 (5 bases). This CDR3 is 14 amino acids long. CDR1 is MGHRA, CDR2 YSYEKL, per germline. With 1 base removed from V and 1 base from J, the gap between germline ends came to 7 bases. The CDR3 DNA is TGCGCCAGCAGCCAAGTCCAGGGGAACACTGAAGCTTTCTTT. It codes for CASSQVQGNTEAFF.

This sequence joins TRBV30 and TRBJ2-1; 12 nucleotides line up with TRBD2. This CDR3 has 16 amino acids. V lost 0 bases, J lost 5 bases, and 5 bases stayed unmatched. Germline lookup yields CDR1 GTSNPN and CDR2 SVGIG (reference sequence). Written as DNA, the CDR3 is TGTGCCTGGAGTGTATTGGCTAGCGGGGGGGACAATGAGCAGTTCTTC. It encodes CAWSVLASGGDNEQFF.

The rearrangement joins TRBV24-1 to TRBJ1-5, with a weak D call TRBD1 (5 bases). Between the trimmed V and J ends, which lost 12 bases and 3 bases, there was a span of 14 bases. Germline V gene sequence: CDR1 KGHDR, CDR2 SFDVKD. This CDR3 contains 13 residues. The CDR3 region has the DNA TGTGCCTCAGAGGGGCGGGTCAATCAGCCCCAGCATTTT. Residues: CASEGRVNQPQHF.

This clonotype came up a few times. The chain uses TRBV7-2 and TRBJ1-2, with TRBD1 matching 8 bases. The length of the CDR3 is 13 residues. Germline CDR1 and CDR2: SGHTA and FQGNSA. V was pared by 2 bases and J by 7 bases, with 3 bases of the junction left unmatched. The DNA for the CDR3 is TGTGCCAGCAGCTTACAGGGGGCTGGTGGCTACACCTTC. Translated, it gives CASSLQGAGGYTF.

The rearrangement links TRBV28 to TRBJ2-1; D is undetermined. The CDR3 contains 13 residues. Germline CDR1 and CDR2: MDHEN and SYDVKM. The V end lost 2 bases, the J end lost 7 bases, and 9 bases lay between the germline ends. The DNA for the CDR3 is TGTGCCAGCAGTTTAATTAGGGTGAATGAGCAGTTCTTC. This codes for CASSLIRVNEQFF.

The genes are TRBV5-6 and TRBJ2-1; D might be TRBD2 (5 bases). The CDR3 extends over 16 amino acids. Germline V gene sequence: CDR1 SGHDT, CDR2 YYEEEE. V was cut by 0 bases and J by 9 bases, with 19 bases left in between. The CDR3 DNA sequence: TGTGCCAGCAGCTTGGGGCTAGCTAGAGGGTTGGGTGAGCAGTTCTTC. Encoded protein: CASSLGLARGLGEQFF.

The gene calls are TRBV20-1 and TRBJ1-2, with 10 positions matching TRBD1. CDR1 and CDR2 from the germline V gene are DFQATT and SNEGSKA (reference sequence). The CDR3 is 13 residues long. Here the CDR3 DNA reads TGCAGCCGGGACAGGGGTGATAGCTATGGCTACACCTTC. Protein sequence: CSRDRGDSYGYTF.